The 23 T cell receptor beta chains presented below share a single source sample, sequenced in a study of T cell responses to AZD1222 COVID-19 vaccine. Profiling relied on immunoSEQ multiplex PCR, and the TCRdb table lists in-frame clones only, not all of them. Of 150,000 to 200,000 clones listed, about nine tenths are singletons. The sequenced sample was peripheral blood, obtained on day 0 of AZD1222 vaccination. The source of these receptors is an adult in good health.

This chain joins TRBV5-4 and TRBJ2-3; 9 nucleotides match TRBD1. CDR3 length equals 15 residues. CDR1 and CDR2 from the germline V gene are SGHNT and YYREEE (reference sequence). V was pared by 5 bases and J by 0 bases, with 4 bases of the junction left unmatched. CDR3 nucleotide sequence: TGTGCCAGCAGAGGGACAGGGACTAGCACAGATACGCAGTATTTT. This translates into CASRGTGTSTDTQYF. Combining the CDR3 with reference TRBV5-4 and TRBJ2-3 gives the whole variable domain ETGVTQSPTHLIKTRGQQVTLRCSSQSGHNTVSWYQQALGQGPQFIFQYYREEENGRGNFPPRFSGLQFPNYSSELNVNALELDDSALYLCASRGTGTSTDTQYFGPGTRLTVL.

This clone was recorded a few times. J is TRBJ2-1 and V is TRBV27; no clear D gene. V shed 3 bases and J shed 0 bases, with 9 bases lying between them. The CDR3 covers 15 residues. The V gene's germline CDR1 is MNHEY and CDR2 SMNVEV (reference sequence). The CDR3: CASSFQMSSYNEQFF. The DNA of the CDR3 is TGTGCCAGCAGTTTCCAGATGAGCTCCTACAATGAGCAGTTCTTC.

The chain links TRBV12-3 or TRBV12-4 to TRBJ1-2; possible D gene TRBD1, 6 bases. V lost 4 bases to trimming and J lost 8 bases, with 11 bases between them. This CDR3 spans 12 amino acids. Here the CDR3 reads CASSYTGWGYTF. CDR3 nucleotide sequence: TGTGCCAGCAGTTACACAGGGTGGGGCTACACCTTC.

DNA for the CDR3: TGTGCCAGCTCACCCCGACAAGACAATGAGCAGTTCTTC. It codes for CASSPRQDNEQFF. The chain recombines TRBV18 with TRBJ2-1; no reliable D call. This CDR3 has 13 amino acids. Germline CDR1 and CDR2: KGHSH and LQKENI. Deletions cut 3 bases from V and 5 bases from J, with 8 bases between.

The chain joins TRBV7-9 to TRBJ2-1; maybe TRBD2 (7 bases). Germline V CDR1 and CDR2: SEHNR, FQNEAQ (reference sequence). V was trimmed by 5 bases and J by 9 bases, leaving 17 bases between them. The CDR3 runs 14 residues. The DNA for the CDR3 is TGTGCCAGCAGCCCCCTGGGGGGGGCCGGTGAGCAGTTCTTC. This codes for CASSPLGGAGEQFF.

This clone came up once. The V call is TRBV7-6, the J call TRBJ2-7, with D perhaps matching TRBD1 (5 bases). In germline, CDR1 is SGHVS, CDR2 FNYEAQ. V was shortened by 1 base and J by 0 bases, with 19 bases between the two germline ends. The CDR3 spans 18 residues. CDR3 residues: CASSLGPAGKGSSYEQYF. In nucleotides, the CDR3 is TGTGCCAGCAGCTTAGGACCTGCAGGGAAAGGGTCCTCCTACGAGCAGTACTTC. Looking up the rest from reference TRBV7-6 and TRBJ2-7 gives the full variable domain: GAGVSQSPRYKVTKRGQDVALRCDPISGHVSLYWYRQALGQGPEFLTYFNYEAQQDKSGLPNDRFSAERPEGSISTLTIQRTEQRDSAMYRCASSLGPAGKGSSYEQYFGPGTRLTVT.

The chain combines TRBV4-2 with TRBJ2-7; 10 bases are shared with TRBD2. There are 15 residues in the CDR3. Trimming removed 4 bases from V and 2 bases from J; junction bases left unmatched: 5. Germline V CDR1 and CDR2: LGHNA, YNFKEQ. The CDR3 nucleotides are TGTGCCAGCAGCCCCGAGCGGGGGGGCCCCTACGAGCAGTACTTC. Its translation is CASSPERGGPYEQYF.

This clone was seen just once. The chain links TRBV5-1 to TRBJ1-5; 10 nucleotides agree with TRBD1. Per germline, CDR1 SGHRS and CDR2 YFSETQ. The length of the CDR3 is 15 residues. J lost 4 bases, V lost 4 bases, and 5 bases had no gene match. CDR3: CASSAGTGENQPQHF. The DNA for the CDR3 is TGCGCCAGCAGCGCCGGGACAGGGGAGAATCAGCCCCAGCATTTT.

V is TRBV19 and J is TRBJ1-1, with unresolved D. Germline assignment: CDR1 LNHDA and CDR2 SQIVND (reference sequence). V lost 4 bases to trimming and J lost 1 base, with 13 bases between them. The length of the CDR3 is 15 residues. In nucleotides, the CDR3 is TGTGCCAGTAGTAACCCGGGTCAGGCGAACACTGAAGCTTTCTTT. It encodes CASSNPGQANTEAFF.

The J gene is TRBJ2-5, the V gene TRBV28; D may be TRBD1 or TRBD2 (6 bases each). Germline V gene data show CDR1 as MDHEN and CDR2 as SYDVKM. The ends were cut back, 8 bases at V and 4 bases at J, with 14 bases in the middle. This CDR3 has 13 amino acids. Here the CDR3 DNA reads TGTGCCAGCGGCGGGACACCACGAGAGACCCAGTACTTC. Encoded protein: CASGGTPRETQYF.

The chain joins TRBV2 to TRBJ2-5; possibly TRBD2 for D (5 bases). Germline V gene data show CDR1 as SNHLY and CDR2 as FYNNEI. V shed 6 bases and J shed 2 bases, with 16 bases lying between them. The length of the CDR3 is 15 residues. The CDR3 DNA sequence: TGTGCCAGCAGCCGCTCCGGGGAAGCACAAGAGACCCAGTACTTC. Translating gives CASSRSGEAQETQYF. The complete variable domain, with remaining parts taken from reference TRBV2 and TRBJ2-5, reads EPEVTQTPSHQVTQMGQEVILRCVPISNHLYFYWYRQILGQKVEFLVSFYNNEISEKSEIFDDQFSVERPDGSNFTLKIRSTKLEDSAMYFCASSRSGEAQETQYFGPGTRLLVL.

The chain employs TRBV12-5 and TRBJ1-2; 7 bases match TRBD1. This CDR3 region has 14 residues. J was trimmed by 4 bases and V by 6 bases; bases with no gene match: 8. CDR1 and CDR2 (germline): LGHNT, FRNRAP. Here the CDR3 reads CASGPTGVLYGYTF. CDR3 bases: TGTGCTAGTGGGCCTACAGGGGTACTCTATGGCTACACCTTC.

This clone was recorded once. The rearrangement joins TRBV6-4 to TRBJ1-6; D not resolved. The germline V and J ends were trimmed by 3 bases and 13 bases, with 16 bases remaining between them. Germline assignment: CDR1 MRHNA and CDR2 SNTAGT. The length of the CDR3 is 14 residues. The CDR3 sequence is CASSEKGMGIPLHF. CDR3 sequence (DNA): TGTGCCAGCAGTGAAAAGGGAATGGGCATCCCCCTCCACTTT.

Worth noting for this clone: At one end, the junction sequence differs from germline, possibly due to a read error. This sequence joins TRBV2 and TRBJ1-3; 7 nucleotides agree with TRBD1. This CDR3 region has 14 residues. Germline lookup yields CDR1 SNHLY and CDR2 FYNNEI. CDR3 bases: TGTGCCAGCGGTGAAGACAGGGCCGGAAACACCATATATTTT. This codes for CASGEDRAGNTIYF. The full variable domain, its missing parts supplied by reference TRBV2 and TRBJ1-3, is EPEVTQTPSHQVTQMGQEVILRCVPISNHLYFYWYRQILGQKVEFLVSFYNNEISEKSEIFDDQFSVERPDGSNFTLKIRSTKLEDSAMYFCASGEDRAGNTIYFGEGSWLTVV.

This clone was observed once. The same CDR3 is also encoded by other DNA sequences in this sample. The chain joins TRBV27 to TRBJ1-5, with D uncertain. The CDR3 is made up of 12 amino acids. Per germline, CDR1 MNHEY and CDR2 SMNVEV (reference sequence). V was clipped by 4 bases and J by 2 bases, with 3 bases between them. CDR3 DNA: TGTGCCAGCAGTTCGGGCAATCAGCCCCAGCATTTT. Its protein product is CASSSGNQPQHF.

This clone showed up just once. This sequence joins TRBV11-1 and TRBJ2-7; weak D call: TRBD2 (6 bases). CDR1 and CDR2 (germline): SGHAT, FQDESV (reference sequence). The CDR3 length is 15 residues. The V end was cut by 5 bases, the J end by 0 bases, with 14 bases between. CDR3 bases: TGTGCCAGCAGCCCGGGACTTGGGGGCTCCTACGAGCAGTACTTC. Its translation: CASSPGLGGSYEQYF. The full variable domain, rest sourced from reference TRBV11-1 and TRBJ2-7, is EAEVAQSPRYKITEKSQAVAFWCDPISGHATLYWYRQILGQGPELLVQFQDESVVDDSQLPKDRFSAERLKGVDSTLKIQPAELGDSAMYLCASSPGLGGSYEQYFGPGTRLTVT.

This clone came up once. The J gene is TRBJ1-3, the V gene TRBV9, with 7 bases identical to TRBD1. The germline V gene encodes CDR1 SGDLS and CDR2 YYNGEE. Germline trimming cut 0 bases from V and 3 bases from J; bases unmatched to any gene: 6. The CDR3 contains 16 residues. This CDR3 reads CASSVGGGGSGNTIYF. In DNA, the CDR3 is TGTGCCAGCAGCGTAGGTGGAGGGGGCAGTGGAAACACCATATATTTT.

CDR3 nucleotide sequence: TGTGCCAGCAGTGATCTATTGGACGAGCAGTACTTC. It encodes CASSDLLDEQYF. The chain links TRBV7-9 to TRBJ2-7; no reliable D call. The V and J ends lost 6 bases and 5 bases respectively, with 11 bases between them. Germline-derived CDR1 and CDR2 are SEHNR and FQNEAQ (reference sequence). This CDR3 region has 12 residues.

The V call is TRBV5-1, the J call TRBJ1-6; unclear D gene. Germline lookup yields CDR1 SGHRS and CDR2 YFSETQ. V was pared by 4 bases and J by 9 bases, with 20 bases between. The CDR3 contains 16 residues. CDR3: CASSSTGSRGRSPLHF. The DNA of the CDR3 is TGCGCCAGCAGCAGTACCGGGAGCCGAGGGCGTTCACCCCTCCACTTT.

CDR3 in DNA: TGTGCCAGCAGCGTATGGGGGTCCGGGGAGCTGTTTTTT. This encodes CASSVWGSGELFF. V usage is TRBV9 and J usage is TRBJ2-2, with D perhaps matching TRBD1 or TRBD2 (5 bases each). Germline values: CDR1 SGDLS, CDR2 YYNGEE. The ends were cut back, 1 base at V and 6 bases at J, with 7 bases in the middle. The CDR3 sequence is 13 residues long.

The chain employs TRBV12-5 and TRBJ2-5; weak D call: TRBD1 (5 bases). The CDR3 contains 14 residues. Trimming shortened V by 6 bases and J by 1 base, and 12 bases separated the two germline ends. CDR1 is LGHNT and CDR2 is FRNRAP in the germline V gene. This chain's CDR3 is CASGAGRAQETQYF. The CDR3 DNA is TGTGCTAGTGGAGCCGGCAGGGCCCAAGAGACCCAGTACTTC.

The CDR3 DNA is TGTGCCAGTACAGACAGGGCGAATGGCTACACCTTC. The encoded protein is CASTDRANGYTF. This chain links TRBV19 with TRBJ1-2, with 7 bases matching TRBD1. The germline V gene has CDR1 LNHDA and CDR2 SQIVND (reference sequence). After removal of 7 bases from V and 6 bases from J, the junction contained 5 bases not matched to a gene. This CDR3 has 12 amino acids.

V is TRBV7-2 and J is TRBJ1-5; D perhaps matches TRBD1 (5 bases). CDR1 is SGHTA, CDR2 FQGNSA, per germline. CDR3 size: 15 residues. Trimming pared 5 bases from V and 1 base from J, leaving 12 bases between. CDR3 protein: CASSLTGRSNQPQHF. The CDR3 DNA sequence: TGTGCCAGCAGCCTTACAGGTAGGAGCAATCAGCCCCAGCATTTT.